The clone carrying this T cell receptor beta chain was recorded only once. This entry is derived from a study of blood T cell repertoires in COVID-19. About the study: Whether acute or convalescent, the COVID-19 samples came from the United States, Italy and Spain. In each case, the material was cDNA or gDNA derived from T cells, B-cell-depleted T cells, or PBMCs.

The V segment lost 6 bases and the J segment 8 bases; nucleotides outside the gene matches: 7. The CDR3 sequence is 13 residues long. In the study's own analysis: Reference gene primer amplification gave nucleated cell count estimates. Measured with immunoSEQ multiplex PCR; TCRdb has only the in-frame clones, and not every one. Clone size and the V and J calls come from that table; the DNA yielded D and trimming. The sample lists roughly 68,000 clones, roughly 83% occurring once. The clonotype comes from a woman over 75 with acute or convalescent COVID-19. The chain employs TRBV12-3 or TRBV12-4 and TRBJ1-2; TRBD1 matches at 9 bases. Sequenced material: peripheral blood. The CDR3 sequence is CASSWTGVDGYTF. The DNA of the CDR3 is TGTGCCAGCAGCTGGACAGGGGTAGACGGCTACACCTTC.